Below, one TCR beta chain is given with its context. The antigen is not known. MiXCR, applied by TCRdb to the RT-PCR reads, yields one record per CDR3 protein. The sample yields about 700,000 distinct CDR3 sequences, about 14% seen once. This entry is derived from a study of response to subunit inactivated influenza vaccine. Study-level findings and limits: Authors suggested few new T cells are recruited by each seasonal influenza vaccination.

Losses at the gene ends were 1 base for V and 5 bases for J; bases not matched to a gene: 13. CDR1 and CDR2 (germline): SGDLS, YYNGEE. The CDR3 spans 18 residues. The V gene is TRBV9, the J gene TRBJ2-1; 9 bases line up with TRBD1. This specimen consisted of PBMCs from blood, obtained 14 to 15 days before vaccination. The TCR sequence derives from a man aged 50-59 years who received an inactivated influenza vaccine. CDR3 in DNA: TGTGCCAGCAGCGTAACAATACCGGACAGGGGCGACGACAATGAGCAGTTCTTC. Translated, it gives CASSVTIPDRGDDNEQFF. The entire variable domain, with the rest obtained from reference TRBV9 and TRBJ2-1, is as follows: DSGVTQTPKHLITATGQRVTLRCSPRSGDLSVYWYQQSLDQGLQFLIQYYNGEERAKGNILERFSAQQFPDLHSELNLSSLELGDSALYFCASSVTIPDRGDDNEQFFGPGTRLTVL.